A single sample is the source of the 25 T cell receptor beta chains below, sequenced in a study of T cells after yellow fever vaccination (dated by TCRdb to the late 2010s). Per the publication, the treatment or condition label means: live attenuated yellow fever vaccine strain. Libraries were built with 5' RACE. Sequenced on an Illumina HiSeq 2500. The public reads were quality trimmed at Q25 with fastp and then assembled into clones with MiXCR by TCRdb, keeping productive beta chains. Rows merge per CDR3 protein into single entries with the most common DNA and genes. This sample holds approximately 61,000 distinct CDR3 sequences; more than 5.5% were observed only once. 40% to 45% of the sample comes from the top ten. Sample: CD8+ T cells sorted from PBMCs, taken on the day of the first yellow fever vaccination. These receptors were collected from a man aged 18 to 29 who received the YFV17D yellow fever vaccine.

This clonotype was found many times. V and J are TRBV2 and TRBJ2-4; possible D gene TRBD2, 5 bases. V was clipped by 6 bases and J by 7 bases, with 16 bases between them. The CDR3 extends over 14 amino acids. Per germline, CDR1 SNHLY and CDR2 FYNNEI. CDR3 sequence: CASRNPGRGNIQYF. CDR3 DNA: TGTGCCAGCAGGAATCCGGGCCGCGGGAACATTCAGTACTTC.

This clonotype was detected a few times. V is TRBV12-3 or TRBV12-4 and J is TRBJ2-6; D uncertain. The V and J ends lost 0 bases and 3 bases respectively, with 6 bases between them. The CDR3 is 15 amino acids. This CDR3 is CASSLARVGANVLTF. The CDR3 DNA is TGTGCCAGCAGTTTAGCCCGGGTTGGGGCCAACGTCCTGACTTTC.

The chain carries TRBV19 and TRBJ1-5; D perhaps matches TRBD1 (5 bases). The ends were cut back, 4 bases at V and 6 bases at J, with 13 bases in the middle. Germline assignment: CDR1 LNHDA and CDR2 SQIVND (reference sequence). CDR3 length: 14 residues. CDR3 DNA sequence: TGTGCCAGTAGTACCTACTCAACAGGTCAGCCCCAGCATTTT. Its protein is CASSTYSTGQPQHF.

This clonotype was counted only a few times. In nucleotides, the CDR3 is TGTGCCAGCAGCCCCCTAAGAAGCGGGGGGGCAGGGGAGCAGTTCTTC. Translated: CASSPLRSGGAGEQFF. This sequence joins TRBV7-6 and TRBJ2-1; 10 nucleotides match TRBD2. This CDR3 has 16 residues. The V gene end was trimmed by 5 bases and the J gene end by 10 bases; junction bases not matched to a gene: 14. Germline V lookup: CDR1 SGHVS, CDR2 FNYEAQ.

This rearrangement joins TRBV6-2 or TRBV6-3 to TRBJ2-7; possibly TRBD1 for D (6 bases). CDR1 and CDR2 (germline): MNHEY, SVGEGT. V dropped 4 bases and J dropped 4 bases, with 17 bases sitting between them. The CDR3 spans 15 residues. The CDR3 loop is CASSLQGRGFYEQYF. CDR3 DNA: TGTGCCAGCAGTTTGCAGGGGCGCGGATTTTACGAGCAGTACTTC.

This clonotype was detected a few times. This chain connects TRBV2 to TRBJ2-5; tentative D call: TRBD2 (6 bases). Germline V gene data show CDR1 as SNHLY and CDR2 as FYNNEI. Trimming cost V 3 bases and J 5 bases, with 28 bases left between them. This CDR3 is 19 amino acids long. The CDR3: CASSEGRLAQFGDIETQYF. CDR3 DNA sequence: TGTGCCAGCAGTGAGGGGAGGCTAGCGCAGTTTGGAGACATTGAGACCCAGTACTTC.

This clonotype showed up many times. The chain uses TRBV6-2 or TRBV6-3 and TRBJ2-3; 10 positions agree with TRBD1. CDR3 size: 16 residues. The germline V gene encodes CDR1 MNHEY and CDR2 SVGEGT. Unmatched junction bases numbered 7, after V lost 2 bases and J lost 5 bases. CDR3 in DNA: TGTGCCAGCAGTTACGCGACAGGGGGCCTACGAGATACGCAGTATTTT. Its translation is CASSYATGGLRDTQYF.

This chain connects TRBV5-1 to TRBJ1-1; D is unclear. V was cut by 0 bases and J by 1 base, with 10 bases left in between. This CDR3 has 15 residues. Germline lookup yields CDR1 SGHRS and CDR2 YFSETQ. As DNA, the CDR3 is TGCGCCAGCAGCTTGGTTCCCAGGAGGAACACTGAAGCTTTCTTT. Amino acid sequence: CASSLVPRRNTEAFF.

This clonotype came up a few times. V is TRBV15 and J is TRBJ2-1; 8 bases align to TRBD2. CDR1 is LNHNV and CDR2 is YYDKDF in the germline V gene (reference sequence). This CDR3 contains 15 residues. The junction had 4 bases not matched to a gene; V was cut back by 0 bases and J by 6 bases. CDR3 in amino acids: CATSRDRGLANEQFF. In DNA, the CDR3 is TGTGCCACCAGCAGAGACCGAGGACTAGCCAATGAGCAGTTCTTC.

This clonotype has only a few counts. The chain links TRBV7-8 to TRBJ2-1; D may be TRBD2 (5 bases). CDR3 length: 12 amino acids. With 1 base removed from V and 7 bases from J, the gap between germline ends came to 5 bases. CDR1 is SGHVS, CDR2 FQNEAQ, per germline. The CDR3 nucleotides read TGTGCCAGCAGCTTAGGGGAGAATGAGCAGTTCTTC. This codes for CASSLGENEQFF.

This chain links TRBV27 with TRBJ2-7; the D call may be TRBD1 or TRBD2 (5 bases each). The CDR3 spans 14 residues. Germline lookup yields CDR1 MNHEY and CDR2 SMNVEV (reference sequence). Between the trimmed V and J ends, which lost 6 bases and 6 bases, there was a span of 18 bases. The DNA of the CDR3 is TGTGCCAGCAGCCCCGGGACGGTGATCTCCGAGCAGTACTTC. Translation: CASSPGTVISEQYF.

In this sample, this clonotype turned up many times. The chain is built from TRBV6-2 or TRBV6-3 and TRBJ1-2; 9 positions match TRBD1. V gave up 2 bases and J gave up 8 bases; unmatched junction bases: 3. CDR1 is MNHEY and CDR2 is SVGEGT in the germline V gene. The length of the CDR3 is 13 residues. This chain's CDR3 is CASSYRTGEGYTF. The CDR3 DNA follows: TGTGCCAGCAGTTACCGGACAGGGGAAGGCTACACCTTC.

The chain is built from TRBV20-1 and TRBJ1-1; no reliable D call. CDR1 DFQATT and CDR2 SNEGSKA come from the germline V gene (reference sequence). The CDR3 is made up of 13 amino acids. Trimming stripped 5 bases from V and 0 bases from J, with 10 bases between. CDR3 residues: CSARFSMNTEAFF. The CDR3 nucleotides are TGCAGTGCTCGTTTTTCGATGAACACTGAAGCTTTCTTT.

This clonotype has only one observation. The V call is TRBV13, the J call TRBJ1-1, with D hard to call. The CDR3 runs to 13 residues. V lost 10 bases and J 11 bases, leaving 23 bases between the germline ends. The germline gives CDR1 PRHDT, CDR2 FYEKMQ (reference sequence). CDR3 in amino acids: CAMGPGRLCRAFF. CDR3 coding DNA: TGTGCCATGGGCCCTGGGCGACTCTGTCGGGCTTTCTTT. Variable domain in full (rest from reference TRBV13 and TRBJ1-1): AAGVIQSPRHLIKEKRETATLKCYPIPRHDTVYWYQQGPGQDPQFLISFYEKMQSDKGSIPDRFSAQQFSDYHSELNMSSLELGDSALYFCAMGPGRLCRAFFGQGTRLTVV.

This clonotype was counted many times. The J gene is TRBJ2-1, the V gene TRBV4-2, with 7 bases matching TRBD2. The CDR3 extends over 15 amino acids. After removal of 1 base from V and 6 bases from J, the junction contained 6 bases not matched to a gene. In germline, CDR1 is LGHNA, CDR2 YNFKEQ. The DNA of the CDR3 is TGTGCCAGCAGCCAAGGGGGGGGGTCAGGCAATGAGCAGTTCTTC. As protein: CASSQGGGSGNEQFF.

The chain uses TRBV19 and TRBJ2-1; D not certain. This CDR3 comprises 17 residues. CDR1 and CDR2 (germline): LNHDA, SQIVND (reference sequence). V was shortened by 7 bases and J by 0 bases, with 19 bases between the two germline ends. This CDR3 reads CASTPGRGESSYNEQFF. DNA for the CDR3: TGTGCCAGTACCCCAGGACGTGGGGAAAGCTCCTACAATGAGCAGTTCTTC.

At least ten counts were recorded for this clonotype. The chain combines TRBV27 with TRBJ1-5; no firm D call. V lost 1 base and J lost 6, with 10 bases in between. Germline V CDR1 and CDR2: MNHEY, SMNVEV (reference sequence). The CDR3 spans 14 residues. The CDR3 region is CASSLWYSRQPQHF. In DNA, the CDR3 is TGTGCCAGCAGTTTATGGTACAGTCGTCAGCCCCAGCATTTT.

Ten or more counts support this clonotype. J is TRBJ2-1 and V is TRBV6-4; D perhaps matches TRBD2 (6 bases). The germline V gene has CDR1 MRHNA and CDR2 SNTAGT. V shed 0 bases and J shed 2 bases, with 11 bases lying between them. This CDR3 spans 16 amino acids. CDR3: CASSDSWGVAYNEQFF. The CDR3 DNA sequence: TGTGCCAGCAGTGACTCGTGGGGGGTCGCCTACAATGAGCAGTTCTTC.

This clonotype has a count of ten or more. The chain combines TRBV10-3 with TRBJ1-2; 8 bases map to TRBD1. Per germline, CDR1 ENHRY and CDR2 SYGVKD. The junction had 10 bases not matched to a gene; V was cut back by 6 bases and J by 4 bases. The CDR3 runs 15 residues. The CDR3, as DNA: TGTGCCATCAGACCCGGACAGGGAGGTTTCTATGGCTACACCTTC. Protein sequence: CAIRPGQGGFYGYTF.

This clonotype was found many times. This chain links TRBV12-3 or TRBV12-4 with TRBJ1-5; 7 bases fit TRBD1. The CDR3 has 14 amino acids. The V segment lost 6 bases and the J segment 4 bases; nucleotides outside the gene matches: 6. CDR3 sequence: CASSPGQANQPQHF. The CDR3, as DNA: TGTGCCAGCAGCCCCGGACAGGCTAATCAGCCCCAGCATTTT.

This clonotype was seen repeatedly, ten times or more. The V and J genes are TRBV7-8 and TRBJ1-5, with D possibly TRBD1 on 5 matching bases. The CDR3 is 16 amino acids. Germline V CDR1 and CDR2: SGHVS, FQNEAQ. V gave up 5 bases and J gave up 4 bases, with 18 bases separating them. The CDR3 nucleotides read TGTGCCAGCAGCGTCTGGGGTGGGCAGGGAAATCAGCCCCAGCATTTT. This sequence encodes CASSVWGGQGNQPQHF.

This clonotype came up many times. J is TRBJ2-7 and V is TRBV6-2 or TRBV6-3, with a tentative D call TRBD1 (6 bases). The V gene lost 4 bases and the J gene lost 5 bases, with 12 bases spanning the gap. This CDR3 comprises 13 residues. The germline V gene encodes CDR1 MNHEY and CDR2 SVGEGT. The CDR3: CASSSTGNHEQYV. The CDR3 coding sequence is TGTGCCAGCAGTTCCACAGGGAACCACGAGCAGTACGTC.

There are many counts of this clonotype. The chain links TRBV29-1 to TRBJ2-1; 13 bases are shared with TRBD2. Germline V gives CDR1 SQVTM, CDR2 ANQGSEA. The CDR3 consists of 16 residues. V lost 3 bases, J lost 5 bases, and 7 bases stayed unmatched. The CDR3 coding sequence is TGCAGCGTTGAGCTGGGACTAGCGGGGCGTCACAATGAGCAGTTCTTC. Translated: CSVELGLAGRHNEQFF.

The CDR3 region is CASSGRAAEANVLTF. The CDR3 DNA is TGTGCCAGCTCGGGGAGGGCCGCTGAGGCCAACGTCCTGACTTTC. This sequence joins TRBV18 and TRBJ2-6; 7 nucleotides agree with TRBD2. Germline CDR1 and CDR2: KGHSH and LQKENI. Trimming took 6 bases from V and 6 from J; bases not matched to a gene: 8. The CDR3 runs 15 residues.

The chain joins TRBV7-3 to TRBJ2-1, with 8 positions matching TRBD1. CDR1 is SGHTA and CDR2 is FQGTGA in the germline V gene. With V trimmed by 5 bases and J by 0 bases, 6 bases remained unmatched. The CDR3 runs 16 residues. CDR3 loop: CASSGQGGGSYNEQFF. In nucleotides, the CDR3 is TGTGCCAGCAGCGGACAGGGCGGTGGCTCCTACAATGAGCAGTTCTTC.